This T cell receptor beta chain originates from a study of graft-versus-host responses after intestinal transplantation. On the study more broadly: For two to three years after anti-thymocyte globulin induction, all recipients took tacrolimus and steroids. Overall study findings and caveats: Detection of GvH clones occurred in recipient marrow, and some had their first appearance in ileum or blood. HvG clone declines early post-transplant were associated with peak circulating GvH levels.

Libraries were prepared by immunoSEQ multiplex PCR; TCRdb keeps only in-frame clonotypes and omits some of them. The table lists 13,000 to 15,000 clones, 30% to 35% of them singletons. CDR3 length equals 15 residues. Germline assignment: CDR1 KGHSH and CDR2 LQKENI. The V gene end was trimmed by 3 bases and the J gene end by 3 bases; junction bases not matched to a gene: 7. Responder CD3+CD4+ and CD3+CD8+ cells that were proliferating and CFSE-low were sorted after the reaction. This sequence originates from a human patient who received an intestinal transplant. The chain couples TRBV18 to TRBJ2-7; 8 nucleotides align to TRBD1. The material sequenced was alloreactive CD4+ T cells from a mixed lymphocyte reaction culture, taken before intestinal transplant. The subset is: CFSE-low proliferating T cells sorted from approximately 6-day pre-transplant mixed lymphocyte reaction (GvH or HvG direction). In DNA, the CDR3 is TGTGCCAGCTCACCCCTCGGACAGGGAGGCTACGAGCAGTACTTC. This gives the protein CASSPLGQGGYEQYF.